This T cell receptor (beta chain) was sequenced during a study of blood T cell repertoires in COVID-19 (dated by TCRdb to about 2020). Notes on the research overall: Collaborator samples came from the United States, Italy and Spain and covered acute and convalescent phases of COVID-19. HLA class I and class II types, where available, came from metadata supplied by the sample provider rather than from assay-based typing. Subjects who had been exposed to COVID-19, were actively infected with it, or had recovered from it provided the deeply sampled blood TCRbeta repertoires that made up the dataset. The samples were drawn from two sources: the first 160 participants of the ongoing ImmuneRACE study, and about 1,300 subjects contributed by 6 global collaborators. Nearly every sample came with metadata listing a de-identified subject ID, COVID-19 status, age in years and sex. The repertoires were released in a freely available public database intended as a resource for research on the immune response to SARS-CoV-2. The prospective study material was composed of cDNA or gDNA derived from T cells, B-cell-depleted T cells, or PBMCs. Overall study results and their limits: The amount of clinical and demographic metadata varied by source and participant and was provided uncurated.

Each collaborating institution followed its own protocols to collect whole blood in K2EDTA tubes. Collaborator samples were shipped for TCRbeta analysis as frozen whole blood, isolated PBMCs, or DNA extracted from either sample type. TCRbeta CDR3 regions were amplified from genomic DNA by means of the immunoSEQ Assay, a bias-controlled multiplex PCR. The authors' pipeline ran thus. The number of nucleated cells in each sample was estimated by amplification of reference gene primers within the assay. To quantify the absolute abundance of each unique TCRbeta CDR3 rearrangement, sequence reads were collapsed and filtered. Productive Simpson clonality was computed per sample as the square root of Simpson's diversity index over productive rearrangements. Held by TCRdb, this immuneACCESS table contains in-frame sequences only and omits some clones. Under half of the omission traces to an unresolved V gene where checked; the cause of the rest is unknown. That table is the source of V, J and clone size, and D and trimming were worked out from the DNA. The sample table contains more than 110,000 clones; only one count was recorded for about 80% of them. 4% of the sample is in the top ten clones.

Per the germline V gene (reference sequence), GTSNPN is the CDR1 and SVGIG is the CDR2. Relative to germline, V is missing 2 bases and J is missing 6 bases, with 1 base of the junction outside any gene match. The CDR3 holds 11 amino acids from the cysteine to the phenylalanine. Just the 33-base CDR3 DNA is kept, in frame starting at base 1. Notes on this clone: The clone's antigen remains unknown. No base-level quality is on record; no much larger clone is a single base apart.

Sequenced: peripheral blood. The TCR was taken from a woman aged 60-70 years with acute or convalescent COVID-19. The sequence links TRBV30 to TRBJ2-7; TRBD2 aligns with 7 central bases. Here the CDR3 is given as CAWSPGGEQYF. The DNA is as follows: TGTGCCTGGAGTCCGGGGGGCGAGCAGTACTTC.